The entry below gives a single TCR beta chain sequence along with its context. Antigen specificity is unknown. The data were obtained in a study of T-cell memory formation after mild COVID-19. Across the study: Most TCR clusters belonged to a single donor.

Amplification by 5'RACE using constant-segment primers produced TCR alpha and TCR beta cDNA libraries that carried sample barcodes and UMIs. TCRdb reprocessed the 5' RACE reads via MiXCR and lists one record per CDR3 protein. Among approximately 410,000 distinct CDR3 sequences listed, 20% to 30% were seen once. Study results and limitations: Confirmation was lacking for SARS-CoV-2 specificity of second-wave clones that peaked on day 37. A subset of responding clones appeared in pre-infection memory, suggesting cross-reactive memory joined.

Germline CDR1 SQVTM, CDR2 ANQGSEA. Trimming at V came to 4 bases and at J to 4 bases, leaving 6 bases not matched to a gene. CDR3 length equals 14 residues. The rearrangement uses TRBV29-1 and TRBJ2-3; 9 bases map to TRBD1. The clonotype was recovered from an adult woman who had mild COVID-19 (a few samples of this study predate the infection). Cell type and time point are not known. Sequenced input: PBMCs or a T cell subset sorted from them (not recorded which). DNA for the CDR3: TGCAGCGTTGTCCGACAGGGGGGCCCAGATACGCAGTATTTT. As protein: CSVVRQGGPDTQYF.